Below, one T cell receptor (beta chain) is given with its context. The antigen is unknown. The CDR3 is 13 amino acids. The germline gives CDR1 SEHNR, CDR2 FQNEAQ (reference sequence). V gave up 5 bases and J gave up 4 bases, with 8 bases separating them. The entry originates in a study of cytomegalovirus exposure and HLA in healthy donors. PCR employed 60 Vbeta and 13 Jbeta primers. Original methodology: An analysis performed later counted about 80 million unique TCR beta chains (around 11 million of them shared). Data came from immunoSEQ multiplex PCR; TCRdb stores just in-frame clones and leaves some out. V, J and clone size are taken as reported in that table, and D and trimming were inferred from the DNA itself. The sample consists of some 200,000 clones, about 80% of them appearing once. Notes on the study in general: A later look showed TCR association rates differing by HLA locus, highest for DRB1 and lowest for HLA-C. Per a later analysis, 15,000 to 20,000 TCR beta sequences showed association with HLA alleles at 0.05 false discovery rate.

The TCR was taken from a woman aged 25 to 39 in good health and CMV-seronegative. The sequenced sample consisted of PBMCs. V usage is TRBV7-9 and J usage is TRBJ2-2, with a possible D match to TRBD2 (6 bases). CDR3 in DNA: TGTGCCAGCAGCGAGCGGGTCACCGGGGAGCTGTTTTTT. It codes for CASSERVTGELFF.